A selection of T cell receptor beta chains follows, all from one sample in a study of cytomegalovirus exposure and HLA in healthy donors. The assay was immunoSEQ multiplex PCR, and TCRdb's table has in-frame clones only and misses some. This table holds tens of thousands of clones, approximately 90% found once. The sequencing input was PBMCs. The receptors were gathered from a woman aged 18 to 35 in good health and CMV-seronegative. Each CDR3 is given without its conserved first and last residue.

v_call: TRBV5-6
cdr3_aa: ASSFEGLGDTEAF

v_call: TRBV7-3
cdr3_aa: ASSTRQGFDNEQF

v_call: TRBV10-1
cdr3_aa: ASSESNGDYGYT

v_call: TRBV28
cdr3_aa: ASYTGTGSYEQY

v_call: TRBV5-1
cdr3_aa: ASSTPGQGLGTGELF

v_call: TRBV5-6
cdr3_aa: ASSLGSAVNTGELF

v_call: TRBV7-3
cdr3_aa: ASSRLPGLADPISNNEQF

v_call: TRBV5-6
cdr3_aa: ASSKGLSGNTIY

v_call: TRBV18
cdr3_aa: ASSPLASSYNEQF

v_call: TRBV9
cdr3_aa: ASSVEAGVTDTQY

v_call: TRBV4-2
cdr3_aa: ASSQDQIAGGYT

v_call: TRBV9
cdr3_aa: ASKKRDGSTDTQY

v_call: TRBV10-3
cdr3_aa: ATETGGGNTIY

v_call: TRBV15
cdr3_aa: ATSTSYTDTQY

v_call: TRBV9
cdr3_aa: ASSVAGGALDTQY

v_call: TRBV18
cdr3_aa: ASSPKQAGGPREQY

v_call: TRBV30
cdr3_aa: AWSPLNTEAF

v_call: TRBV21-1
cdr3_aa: ASSKRPSGSTDTQY

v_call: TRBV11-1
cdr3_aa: ASSTHPWAGGDTQY

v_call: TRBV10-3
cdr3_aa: AISEAGLNYGYT

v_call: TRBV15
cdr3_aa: ATKYGTSGTDTQY

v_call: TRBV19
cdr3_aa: ASNSLARGADTEAF

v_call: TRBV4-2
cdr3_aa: ASSQDMSANYGYT

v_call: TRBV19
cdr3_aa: ASSIDPASYTQY

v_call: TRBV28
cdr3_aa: ASSFSGTAYEQY

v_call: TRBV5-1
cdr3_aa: ASSGIPDSIMGYT

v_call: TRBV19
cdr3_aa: ASSETGRSYEQY

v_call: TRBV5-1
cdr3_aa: ASNAGTGYTLSNTEAF

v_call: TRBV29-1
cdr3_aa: SVALQGGFNYGYT

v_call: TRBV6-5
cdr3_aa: ATIPKQGGYGYT

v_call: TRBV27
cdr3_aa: ASSLSPGRGPYEQY

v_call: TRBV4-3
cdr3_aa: ASSPSGGAWAGANVLT

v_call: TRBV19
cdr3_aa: ASSIRGGNTEAF

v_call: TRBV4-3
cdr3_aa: ASSQERTGGSPLH

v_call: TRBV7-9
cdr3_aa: ASRIDRKGNTIY

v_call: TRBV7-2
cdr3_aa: ASSQAGAYIYEQY

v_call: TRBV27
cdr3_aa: ASSPDTGSRQPQH

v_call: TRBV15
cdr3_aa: ATSRPQGKDEAF

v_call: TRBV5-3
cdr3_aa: ARSEGDRVDTEAF

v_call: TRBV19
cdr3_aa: ASKGEGQPQH

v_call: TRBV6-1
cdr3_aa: ASSTGANYGYT

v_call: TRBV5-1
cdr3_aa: ASSYTPLTSGSYEQY

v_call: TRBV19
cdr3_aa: ASWQFGYT

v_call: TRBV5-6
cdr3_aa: ASSLDLLSSYNEQF

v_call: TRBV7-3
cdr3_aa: ASGLSYNSPLH

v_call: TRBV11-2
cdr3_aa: ASSLLQGNTGELF

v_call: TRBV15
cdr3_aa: ATTRDTYNEQF

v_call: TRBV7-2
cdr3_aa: ASSLGAGAIYEQY